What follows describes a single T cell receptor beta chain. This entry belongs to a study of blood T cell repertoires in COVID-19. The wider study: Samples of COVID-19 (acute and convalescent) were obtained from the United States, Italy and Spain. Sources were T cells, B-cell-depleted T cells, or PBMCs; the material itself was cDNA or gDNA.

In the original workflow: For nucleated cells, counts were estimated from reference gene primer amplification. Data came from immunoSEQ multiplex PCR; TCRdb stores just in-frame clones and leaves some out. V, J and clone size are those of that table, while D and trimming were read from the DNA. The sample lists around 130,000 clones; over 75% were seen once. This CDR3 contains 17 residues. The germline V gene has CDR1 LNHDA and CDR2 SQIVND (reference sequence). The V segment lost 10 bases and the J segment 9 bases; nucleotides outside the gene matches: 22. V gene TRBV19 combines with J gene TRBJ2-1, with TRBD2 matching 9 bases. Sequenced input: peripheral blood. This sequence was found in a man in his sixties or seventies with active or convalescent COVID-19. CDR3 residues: CATSLPGLAHTRGEQFF. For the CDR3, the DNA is TGTGCCACCTCCCTTCCGGGACTAGCACATACCCGGGGTGAGCAGTTCTTC.